Each of the 8 T cell receptor beta chains below was sequenced from the same sample in a study of blood T cell repertoires in COVID-19. Produced via immunoSEQ multiplex PCR; TCRdb's table is partial and in-frame only. This table holds about 110,000 clones, nearly 90% found once. The sample consisted of peripheral blood. The source of these receptors is a human donor in a cohort sampled during active COVID-19.

This chain connects TRBV13 to TRBJ2-1; TRBD2 aligns across 7 bases. Germline V CDR1 and CDR2: PRHDT, FYEKMQ (reference sequence). V dropped 5 bases and J dropped 8; count of bases not matched to a gene: 9. The CDR3 runs 14 residues. Here the CDR3 reads CASSIPGTNHEQFF. Written as DNA, the CDR3 is TGTGCCAGCAGCATTCCCGGGACTAACCATGAGCAGTTCTTC.

The sample holds a few counts of this clone. Here the CDR3 reads CASSQASSGNQETQYF. The CDR3 DNA follows: TGTGCCAGCAGCCAAGCTTCTAGCGGGAATCAAGAGACCCAGTACTTC. The chain is built from TRBV4-2 and TRBJ2-5; 9 nucleotides agree with TRBD2. This CDR3 has 16 amino acids. Germline loops: CDR1 LGHNA, CDR2 YNFKEQ. The V gene end was trimmed by 1 base and the J gene end by 2 bases; junction bases not matched to a gene: 5.

The chain combines TRBV5-5 with TRBJ2-3, with 10 bases identical to TRBD2. The CDR3 is 15 amino acids. Germline assignment: CDR1 SGHKS and CDR2 YYEKEE (reference sequence). The V and J ends lost 2 bases and 4 bases, in that order; junction bases with no gene match: 4. The CDR3 DNA is TGTGCCAGCAGCTTAGCGGGGGGGGACGCAGATACGCAGTATTTT. This gives the protein CASSLAGGDADTQYF. The full variable domain, with the rest looked up from reference TRBV5-5 and TRBJ2-3, is DAGVTQSPTHLIKTRGQQVTLRCSPISGHKSVSWYQQVLGQGPQFIFQYYEKEERGRGNFPDRFSARQFPNYSSELNVNALLLGDSALYLCASSLAGGDADTQYFGPGTRLTVL.

This clone showed up just once. The CDR3 nucleotides read TGCGCCAGCAGCTTGAAGGGGGGGACTAGCGGGACCCCCCGCCCCAATGAGCAGTTCTTC. Residues: CASSLKGGTSGTPRPNEQFF. The chain links TRBV5-1 to TRBJ2-1; TRBD2 matches 13 bases. Trimming removed 1 base from V and 6 bases from J; junction bases left unmatched: 16. The CDR3 loop spans 20 amino acids. The germline CDR1 and CDR2 sequences are SGHRS and YFSETQ.

This clone was observed a few times. The chain is built from TRBV7-9 and TRBJ2-3; 10 bases map to TRBD2. Germline CDR1 and CDR2: SEHNR and FQNEAQ (reference sequence). The CDR3 is made up of 14 amino acids. Unmatched junction bases numbered 5, after V lost 5 bases and J lost 6 bases. CDR3 sequence (DNA): TGTGCCAGCAGCGCGAGGACTAGCGGCGATACGCAGTATTTT. Translated: CASSARTSGDTQYF.

This clone was counted a single time. The V and J genes are TRBV11-2 and TRBJ2-1, with 7 bases lining up with TRBD1. The CDR3 length is 17 residues. The germline V gene encodes CDR1 SGHAT and CDR2 FQNNGV. Trimming took 4 bases from V and 10 from J; bases not matched to a gene: 19. Written as DNA, the CDR3 is TGTGCCAGCAGCTCAGGAGGCCTCCGGGACAGTGGGCGCGAGCAGTTCTTC. Translation gives CASSSGGLRDSGREQFF.

The rearrangement links TRBV7-9 to TRBJ2-7; TRBD1 matches at 10 bases. The CDR3 length is 18 residues. Trimming cost V 6 bases and J 6 bases; bases outside gene matches: 20. Germline lookup yields CDR1 SEHNR and CDR2 FQNEAQ (reference sequence). The CDR3 bases are TGTGCCAGCAGAATGACAGGGGGCGTATCTATTAGTTCGGGCGAGCAGTACTTC. This gives the protein CASRMTGGVSISSGEQYF.

The CDR3 nucleotides are TGTGCCAGCTCACCAGACAGGGTGTCTGAAGCTTTCTTT. This translates into CASSPDRVSEAFF. The J gene is TRBJ1-1, the V gene TRBV18; 7 bases align to TRBD1. Unmatched junction bases numbered 3, after V lost 2 bases and J lost 6 bases. CDR3 length equals 13 residues. Germline CDR1 is KGHSH and CDR2 is LQKENI.